The 32 T cell receptor beta chains reported below all come from one sample, sequenced in a study of T-cell reconstitution after alpha-beta-depleted transplantation in children. Unique molecular identifiers were used in preparing the TCRbeta library. MiXCR was run by TCRdb on the PCR reads, yielding one entry per CDR3 protein. The sample contains about 600,000 distinct CDR3 sequences, 13% of which appear only once. The sequencing used PBMCs, mostly from graft donor cells, collected 360 days after TCRalphabeta/CD19-depleted stem cell transplant. All receptors come from a male patient aged 10 to 17 who had a stem cell transplant for acute myeloid leukemia, so the T cells may come from the graft donor.

Notes on this clonotype: This sequence may be a read error, since a much larger clone differs from it by one base. J is TRBJ2-2 and V is TRBV5-1, with D perhaps TRBD2 (5 bases). The CDR3 has 11 amino acids. In germline, CDR1 is SGHRS, CDR2 YFSETQ. The CDR3 DNA reads as TGCGCCAGCAGGGGGTCCGGGGTGCTGTTTTTT. It codes for CASRGSGVLFF.

This clonotype has just a few counts. The chain recombines TRBV9 with TRBJ2-5; the D call may be TRBD1 or TRBD2 (5 bases each). Germline V gene sequence: CDR1 SGDLS, CDR2 YYNGEE. Trimming removed 4 bases at V and 3 bases at J, with 13 bases between. This CDR3 contains 14 residues. CDR3 bases: TGTGCCAGCAGCAAAGGGACCGGGAAAGAGACCCAGTACTTC. Translation gives CASSKGTGKETQYF.

This clonotype was seen a handful of times. J is TRBJ2-7 and V is TRBV7-6; D uncertain. The CDR3 runs to 14 residues. The germline V gene encodes CDR1 SGHVS and CDR2 FNYEAQ. V dropped 5 bases and J dropped 2 bases, with 13 bases sitting between them. The CDR3 DNA is TGTGCCAGCAGCCCAGAAGCCCTACCCTACGAGCAGTACTTC. This encodes CASSPEALPYEQYF.

The V and J genes are TRBV19 and TRBJ2-7, with 10 nucleotides matching TRBD1. After removal of 7 bases from V and 5 bases from J, the junction contained 5 bases not matched to a gene. In germline, CDR1 is LNHDA, CDR2 SQIVND (reference sequence). The CDR3 is 13 residues long. Here the CDR3 DNA reads TGTGCCAGTAAGGGACAGGGGTTCGACGAGCAGTACTTC. Protein sequence: CASKGQGFDEQYF.

This clonotype has only a few counts. The CDR3, as DNA: TGCAGCGTTACAGGGCAGTTCTTC. Protein product: CSVTGQFF. The chain has TRBV29-1 and TRBJ2-1; maybe TRBD1 (5 bases). CDR1 is SQVTM, CDR2 ANQGSEA, per germline. The CDR3 contains 8 residues. The germline V and J ends were trimmed by 5 bases and 12 bases, with 5 bases remaining between them.

This clonotype was counted a few times. The chain has TRBV28 and TRBJ2-7; 10 nucleotides line up with TRBD2. The CDR3 loop spans 16 amino acids. With V trimmed by 5 bases and J by 1 base, 8 bases remained unmatched. CDR1 and CDR2 (germline): MDHEN, SYDVKM. Here the CDR3 reads CASSPRTSGFSYEQYF. CDR3 in DNA: TGTGCCAGCAGTCCAAGGACTAGCGGATTTTCCTACGAGCAGTACTTC.

The V call is TRBV20-1, the J call TRBJ2-7; 9 bases are a match to TRBD2. Unmatched junction bases numbered 11, after V lost 1 base and J lost 7 bases. This CDR3 is built from 15 residues. The germline gives CDR1 DFQATT, CDR2 SNEGSKA (reference sequence). The CDR3 nucleotides are TGCAGTGCTAGAGTCATGCGGGAGGGCAAGAGAGAGCAGTACTTC. Its translation: CSARVMREGKREQYF.

A few counts support this clonotype. The chain uses TRBV7-2 and TRBJ2-1; D unresolved. The CDR3 sequence is 15 residues long. V lost 0 bases, J lost 0 bases, and 6 bases lay in between. The germline V gene encodes CDR1 SGHTA and CDR2 FQGNSA. CDR3 protein: CASSLAISSYNEQFF. CDR3 DNA: TGTGCCAGCAGCTTAGCGATTAGCTCCTACAATGAGCAGTTCTTC.

The J gene is TRBJ2-1, the V gene TRBV9, with a possible D match to TRBD2 (7 bases). Germline CDR1 is SGDLS and CDR2 is YYNGEE. The CDR3 totals 16 residues. Trimming took 0 bases from V and 4 from J, leaving 14 bases between them. As DNA, the CDR3 is TGTGCCAGCAGCGTAGCAGGGGACTACCGATACAATGAGCAGTTCTTC. Residues: CASSVAGDYRYNEQFF. Full variable domain (missing parts from reference TRBV9 and TRBJ2-1): DSGVTQTPKHLITATGQRVTLRCSPRSGDLSVYWYQQSLDQGLQFLIQYYNGEERAKGNILERFSAQQFPDLHSELNLSSLELGDSALYFCASSVAGDYRYNEQFFGPGTRLTVL.

The J gene is TRBJ2-1, the V gene TRBV20-1; the D gene is possibly TRBD2 (6 bases). The V gene's germline CDR1 is DFQATT and CDR2 SNEGSKA (reference sequence). V was clipped by 3 bases and J by 6 bases, with 15 bases between them. CDR3 length: 14 amino acids. As DNA, the CDR3 is TGCAGTGCTAGTAGACTAGTTGGGGGCAATGAGCAGTTCTTC. Protein: CSASRLVGGNEQFF.

The chain joins TRBV4-3 to TRBJ2-5; 7 bases match TRBD1. The CDR3 length is 14 residues. J lost 4 bases, V lost 3 bases, and 5 bases had no gene match. CDR1 is LGHNA, CDR2 YSLEER, per germline. The chain's CDR3 is CASSQTGTPETQYF. Here the CDR3 DNA reads TGCGCCAGCAGCCAGACAGGGACCCCAGAGACCCAGTACTTC.

This clonotype was counted between two and nine times. This chain uses TRBV9 with TRBJ2-7; no clear D. The CDR3 totals 15 residues. CDR1 SGDLS and CDR2 YYNGEE come from the germline V gene. Trimming stripped 4 bases from V and 0 bases from J, with 14 bases between. Here the CDR3 reads CASSPRGPRSYEQYF. The CDR3 nucleotides read TGTGCCAGCAGCCCACGCGGCCCCCGCTCCTACGAGCAGTACTTC.

This clonotype was seen at least ten times. The chain recombines TRBV5-6 with TRBJ2-1; either TRBD1 or TRBD2 may supply D (5 bases each). This CDR3 is 16 amino acids long. V dropped 0 bases and J dropped 7 bases, with 17 bases sitting between them. Germline V gene sequence: CDR1 SGHDT, CDR2 YYEEEE. CDR3 bases: TGTGCCAGCAGCTTGGTTTGGGACCTCCAAGATAATGAGCAGTTCTTC. This translates into CASSLVWDLQDNEQFF.

Only a few counts were recorded for this clonotype. This chain connects TRBV25-1 to TRBJ2-5; 8 bases align to TRBD2. This CDR3 comprises 17 residues. The junction had 11 bases not matched to a gene; V was cut back by 0 bases and J by 5 bases. Germline assignment: CDR1 MGHDK and CDR2 SYGVNS. The CDR3 DNA sequence: TGTGCCAGCAGTGAATATCCCGCCCGGGGGGGGTTGGAGACCCAGTACTTC. Residues: CASSEYPARGGLETQYF.

This clonotype has more than one count but fewer than ten. The chain carries TRBV12-3 or TRBV12-4 and TRBJ2-5; D is possibly TRBD2 (5 bases). V was cut by 3 bases and J by 14 bases, with 13 bases left in between. The CDR3 spans 11 residues. The CDR3 nucleotides are TGTGCCAGCAGTTTCGGACTCCAAATATACTTC. Protein sequence: CASSFGLQIYF.

The chain is built from TRBV6-5 and TRBJ2-7; possible D gene TRBD2, 5 bases. The CDR3 contains 14 residues. V was clipped by 0 bases and J by 4 bases, with 10 bases between them. The germline V gene encodes CDR1 MNHEY and CDR2 SVGAGI. DNA for the CDR3: TGTGCCAGCAGTTACTCCAAAGGGAGATACGAGCAGTACTTC. Encoded protein: CASSYSKGRYEQYF.

This clonotype was seen at least ten times. The J gene is TRBJ2-1, the V gene TRBV6-2 or TRBV6-3; TRBD2 aligns across 11 bases. CDR3 length: 14 amino acids. Germline V gene data show CDR1 as MNHEY and CDR2 as SVGEGT. The trim removed 5 bases at V and 6 bases at J, leaving 3 bases unmatched. The CDR3 loop reads CASSLSGRANEQFF. The CDR3 DNA sequence: TGTGCCAGCAGTCTTAGCGGGAGGGCCAATGAGCAGTTCTTC.

In its sample, this clonotype was seen a few times. The rearrangement uses TRBV29-1 and TRBJ2-3, with 9 nucleotides matching TRBD1. Germline values: CDR1 SQVTM, CDR2 ANQGSEA. Trimming took 6 bases from V and 14 from J; bases not matched to a gene: 9. The CDR3 is made up of 11 amino acids. CDR3 sequence reads: CSVAGTGRWYF. The CDR3 DNA is TGCAGCGTGGCCGGGACAGGGCGATGGTATTTT.

V is TRBV10-3 and J is TRBJ2-7, with D perhaps TRBD1 (5 bases). With 4 bases removed from V and 4 bases from J, the gap between germline ends came to 23 bases. The CDR3 contains 17 residues. CDR1 is ENHRY, CDR2 SYGVKD, per germline. The CDR3 spells CAISAKGGQGVLYEQYF. CDR3 bases: TGTGCCATCAGTGCGAAAGGTGGGCAAGGGGTTTTATACGAGCAGTACTTC.

The CDR3 sequence: CASSQVSAGGNTGELFF. Written as DNA, the CDR3 is TGTGCCAGCAGCCAAGTGTCGGCAGGGGGTAACACCGGGGAGCTGTTTTTT. The rearrangement links TRBV3-1 to TRBJ2-2, with 7 bases identical to TRBD1. The germline V gene has CDR1 LGHDT and CDR2 YNNKEL (reference sequence). After removal of 1 base from V and 2 bases from J, the junction contained 7 bases not matched to a gene. The CDR3 loop spans 17 amino acids.

This clonotype was detected a few times. The V gene is TRBV5-1, the J gene TRBJ2-7; 7 nucleotides match TRBD1. CDR1 is SGHRS and CDR2 is YFSETQ in the germline V gene. This CDR3 has 16 residues. Trimming removed 4 bases from V and 2 bases from J; junction bases left unmatched: 12. This CDR3 reads CASSGIAGTVPYEQYF. CDR3 nucleotides: TGCGCCAGCAGCGGGATAGCCGGGACAGTTCCCTACGAGCAGTACTTC.

This clonotype was detected many times. V is TRBV5-1 and J is TRBJ1-1; D is perhaps TRBD1 (5 bases). The CDR3 is 14 residues long. Trimming left V 0 bases short and J 3 bases short, with 9 bases between. Germline V gene sequence: CDR1 SGHRS, CDR2 YFSETQ. CDR3 loop: CASSLAGGDTEAFF. CDR3 nucleotides: TGCGCCAGCAGCTTGGCCGGGGGTGACACTGAAGCTTTCTTT.

This clonotype was seen a few times. This chain joins TRBV7-3 and TRBJ2-2, with 9 bases fitting TRBD2. Germline CDR1 is SGHTA and CDR2 is FQGTGA. The V segment lost 5 bases and the J segment 1 base; nucleotides outside the gene matches: 5. This CDR3 spans 16 amino acids. The CDR3 loop is CASSASSGENTGELFF. The CDR3 region has the DNA TGTGCCAGCAGCGCATCTAGCGGGGAGAACACCGGGGAGCTGTTTTTT.

This chain uses TRBV7-2 with TRBJ2-1; D is ambiguous. Trimming stripped 1 base from V and 6 bases from J, with 10 bases between. Looked up from germline, CDR1 is SGHTA and CDR2 is FQGNSA. This CDR3 has 14 residues. CDR3 sequence: CASSLGIRPNEQFF. The CDR3 coding sequence is TGTGCCAGCAGCTTAGGGATTCGACCCAATGAGCAGTTCTTC. The full variable domain, with the rest looked up from reference TRBV7-2 and TRBJ2-1, is GAGVSQSPSNKVTEKGKDVELRCDPISGHTALYWYRQSLGQGLEFLIYFQGNSAPDKSGLPSDRFSAERTGGSVSTLTIQRTQQEDSAVYLCASSLGIRPNEQFFGPGTRLTVL.

The rearrangement uses TRBV5-6 and TRBJ2-3; 7 nucleotides agree with TRBD1. Germline CDR1 is SGHDT and CDR2 is YYEEEE. The CDR3 has 15 residues. The J segment lost 4 bases and the V segment lost 1 base, leaving 6 bases of the junction unmatched. CDR3 nucleotide sequence: TGTGCCAGCAGCTTGACCGACAGGGTAGCAGATACGCAGTATTTT. It encodes CASSLTDRVADTQYF.

The table lists this clonotype with a few counts. This chain connects TRBV7-2 to TRBJ1-1; the D gene is possibly TRBD1 (5 bases). The CDR3 spans 15 residues. Germline CDR1 and CDR2: SGHTA and FQGNSA. Trimming pared 1 base from V and 0 bases from J, leaving 9 bases between. This chain's CDR3 is CASSLGQFVNTEAFF. The CDR3 DNA reads as TGTGCCAGCAGCTTAGGACAGTTTGTGAACACTGAAGCTTTCTTT.

The CDR3 sequence is CSGSVDSGRGYEQFF. CDR3 coding DNA: TGCAGCGGATCGGTTGATAGCGGGAGAGGGTACGAGCAGTTCTTC. The chain carries TRBV29-1 and TRBJ2-1; TRBD2 matches at 9 bases. In germline, CDR1 is SQVTM, CDR2 ANQGSEA. The CDR3 has 15 residues. With 7 bases clipped from V and 10 bases from J, the junction kept 17 bases outside the gene matches.

This clonotype turned up a few times. The V call is TRBV18, the J call TRBJ2-7; 7 bases map to TRBD2. The CDR3 totals 17 residues. The V segment lost 3 bases and the J segment 2 bases; nucleotides outside the gene matches: 13. CDR1 and CDR2 (germline): KGHSH, LQKENI. This chain's CDR3 is CASSPLAPRDYAYEQYF. The CDR3 region has the DNA TGTGCCAGCTCACCCCTAGCCCCCCGGGACTATGCCTACGAGCAGTACTTC.

This clonotype showed up many times. The chain couples TRBV6-1 to TRBJ2-3, with 12 nucleotides matching TRBD2. From germline, CDR1 is MNHNS and CDR2 SASEGT. This CDR3 has 15 amino acids. The V and J ends lost 5 bases and 5 bases, in that order; junction bases with no gene match: 5. CDR3: CASSRPGLAGDTQYF. Here the CDR3 DNA reads TGTGCCAGCAGTCGCCCGGGACTAGCGGGAGATACGCAGTATTTT.

This clonotype was detected a few times. The rearrangement joins TRBV20-1 to TRBJ2-4; D might be TRBD1 or TRBD2, each matching 5 bases. Germline V gene data show CDR1 as DFQATT and CDR2 as SNEGSKA (reference sequence). V shed 3 bases and J shed 9 bases, with 12 bases lying between them. CDR3 length equals 12 residues. DNA for the CDR3: TGCAGTGCTAGCTCGATTGGGGGCATTCAGTACTTC. It is translated as CSASSIGGIQYF.

The V call is TRBV21-1, the J call TRBJ2-3; the listed D gene, TRBD2, was not tested against the DNA. TRBV21-1 is a listed pseudogene. CDR3 size: 12 residues. Here the CDR3 DNA reads TGTGCCAGCGGGAGACCAGCAGATACGCAGTATTTT. Its translation is CASGRPADTQYF.

This clonotype occurred many times. The CDR3 DNA reads TGCAGTGCTTCGCTAGCGGGAGCAGATACGCAGTATTTT. Translating gives CSASLAGADTQYF. The chain couples TRBV20-1 to TRBJ2-3; 10 nucleotides align to TRBD2. Looked up from germline, CDR1 is DFQATT and CDR2 is SNEGSKA (reference sequence). Trimming at V came to 5 bases and at J to 4 bases, leaving 3 bases not matched to a gene. CDR3 length equals 13 residues.